Included here is one T cell receptor (beta chain) sequence, with context. The antigen it binds to is not known. Base qualities are not at hand, and no much larger clone is one base apart. CDR1 and CDR2 are read off the germline V gene as SGDLS and YYNGEE. Counted from cysteine to phenylalanine, this CDR3 has 17 amino acids. The kept DNA is CDR3 alone, 51 bases in frame from the first base. Trimming at the junction amounts to 1 base on V and 4 bases on J, and the germline ends lie 19 bases apart. Donors were 35 to 40 systemically healthy Caucasian individuals from Russia aged roughly 6 to 90 years. Ten milliliters of peripheral blood were drawn from each donor into EDTA-treated Vacutainer tubes. PBMCs were isolated by Ficoll-Paque density-gradient centrifugation, with at least 6.5 million obtained per sample. Total RNA, at least 5 micrograms per sample, was extracted from PBMCs with Trizol reagent. For every donor, an aliquot of PBMCs went through flow cytometry to measure the percentages of naive CD45RAhigh/CD27high T cells.

This entry is derived from a study of blood T cells in healthy people across ages (dated by TCRdb to 2013 to 2016). Context from the whole study: In model experiments, template switching captured about one uniquely barcoded TCR beta cDNA molecule for every two T cells. The study measured age-related changes in TCR beta repertoire diversity using deep sequencing normalized with unique cDNA molecular identifiers. The donors were split into four age groups: young (average about 16 years), middle-aged (roughly 42), aged (over 55) and long-lived (under 90). To avoid experimental bias, donors of different ages were distributed randomly across sequencing lanes. Two additional independent replicas of 1 million unique cDNA reads from the same blood draw were analyzed for two donors (one aged 18 to 30 and one aged 80 or older). What the study reported, not specific to this receptor: Because donor CMV infection status was unknown, age-related changes in expanded clonotypes were potentially confounded. Since profiling was done on bulk unsorted PBMCs, naive and antigen-experienced compartments could not be conclusively compared. Observed TCR beta diversity per million T cells fell roughly linearly with age, and a significant reduction was already apparent by age roughly 40. Total diversity estimates from one million sequenced T cells were considered lower bounds and underestimates. Observed TCR beta diversity correlated strongly with the percentage of naive T cells measured by flow cytometry. The long-lived group showed more naive CD4+ T cells, fewer expanded clones and increased TCR diversity than the aged group, suggesting age selection.

The library was prepared using 5' RACE. For sequencing, an Illumina HiSeq 2500 was employed. A second roughly 6 to 11 cycle PCR used a sample-barcoded 5' primer and a J-beta primer mix. A unique molecular identifier was introduced onto each TCR beta cDNA molecule by a template-switch 5' adaptor carrying 12 random nucleotides. Each sample yielded at least 3 million CDR3-containing paired-end reads. The Mint cDNA synthesis kit, primed by a TRBC-specific oligonucleotide, was used to synthesize first-strand cDNA from all RNA. After uracil-DNA glycosylase treatment, a first 18-cycle PCR used universal primers M1SS and BC2_uni_R on all cDNA. The original methods were these. For normalization, 1 million high-quality reads, each with a distinct molecular identifier, were randomly selected from each sample. Reads with shared molecular identifiers were discarded instead of being binned into consensus sequences. MiTCR, run with a Q25 quality threshold and the strictest error-elimination algorithm, handled CDR3 identification, clonotype clustering and error correction. A nonparametric unseen species model with Euler transformation was used to estimate a lower bound on total TCR beta diversity. TCRdb cleaned the public reads at Q25 with fastp, built clones with MiXCR and kept in-frame beta chains. All rows with the same CDR3 protein become a single entry with the most common DNA and genes. The V and J calls and clone size come from TCRdb's table, not from the authors' own analysis. The sample table contains 650,000 to 800,000 distinct CDR3 sequences; only one count was recorded for around 45% of them. The ten biggest clones cover roughly a fifth of the sample.

Sequenced input: blood. This sequence originates from a man between 60 and 75 years old in good health. The V and J segments used are TRBV9 and TRBJ2-3, with TRBD2 tentatively as D gene (7 bases match). This receptor has the CDR3 CASSVLGSGGLADTQYF. The nucleotide sequence reads TGTGCCAGCAGCGTACTGGGTTCGGGGGGCCTAGCAGATACGCAGTATTTT.